This record covers a single TCR beta chain. Data came from immunoSEQ multiplex PCR; TCRdb stores just in-frame clones and leaves some out. The sample shows 140,000 to 150,000 clones, around 91% of them seen only once. This specimen comes from a study of T cell responses to AZD1222 COVID-19 vaccine. The wider study: Doses given second, at about 4 or about 12 weeks, were pooled.

CDR3 length equals 15 residues. Germline values: CDR1 SGDLS, CDR2 YYNGEE. The V segment lost 5 bases and the J segment 2 bases; nucleotides outside the gene matches: 7. The rearrangement joins TRBV9 to TRBJ1-1; 9 positions agree with TRBD1. This sample comprised peripheral blood, obtained on day 0 of AZD1222 vaccination. The TCR was taken from an adult in good health. In DNA, the CDR3 is TGTGCCAGCAGTCCTACAGGGGGCACCAACACTGAAGCTTTCTTT. Translated: CASSPTGGTNTEAFF. Full variable domain (remainder filled in from reference TRBV9 and TRBJ1-1): DSGVTQTPKHLITATGQRVTLRCSPRSGDLSVYWYQQSLDQGLQFLIQYYNGEERAKGNILERFSAQQFPDLHSELNLSSLELGDSALYFCASSPTGGTNTEAFFGQGTRLTVV.